The 5 T cell receptor beta chains reported below all come from one sample, sequenced in a study of PD-L1 blockade in urothelial cancer. Some clones are missing from TCRdb's copy, which holds only in-frame ones; the method was immunoSEQ multiplex PCR. The table has about 74,000 clones, under 90% seen once. The sample was PBMCs, taken around atezolizumab (anti-PD-L1) treatment. The origin of the receptors is a man in his sixties or seventies with urothelial cancer.

This clone has a single count. The V call is TRBV19, the J call TRBJ2-7; TRBD2 might be the D (5 bases). Per germline, CDR1 LNHDA and CDR2 SQIVND (reference sequence). Trimming pared 9 bases from V and 10 bases from J, leaving 16 bases between. The CDR3 has 11 residues. The CDR3 DNA is TGTGCCAGCCGTCCGGGGAAGGCTCAGTACTTC. Protein product: CASRPGKAQYF.

The V call is TRBV27, the J call TRBJ2-7; 7 nucleotides align to TRBD2. The V gene's germline CDR1 is MNHEY and CDR2 SMNVEV (reference sequence). Trimming took 5 bases from V and 5 from J; bases not matched to a gene: 12. This CDR3 contains 15 residues. In DNA, the CDR3 is TGTGCCAGCAGTCTGGGGGGAGGGTTCTACGACGAGCAGTACTTC. It translates to CASSLGGGFYDEQYF.

This chain connects TRBV5-5 to TRBJ2-7; 9 positions match TRBD2. The germline V gene encodes CDR1 SGHKS and CDR2 YYEKEE (reference sequence). CDR3 length equals 15 residues. V gave up 3 bases and J gave up 4 bases; unmatched junction bases: 8. CDR3 residues: CASSSAASGIYEQYF. The CDR3 DNA reads TGTGCCAGCAGCTCGGCGGCTAGCGGGATATACGAGCAGTACTTC.

The chain is built from TRBV29-1 and TRBJ2-3; D is undetermined. The germline V gene encodes CDR1 SQVTM and CDR2 ANQGSEA. This CDR3 comprises 13 residues. V was trimmed by 1 base and J by 6 bases, leaving 11 bases between them. CDR3 region: CSVEAHLGDTQYF. The DNA for the CDR3 is TGCAGCGTTGAAGCCCACCTCGGGGATACGCAGTATTTT.

This sequence joins TRBV7-3 and TRBJ1-1; D gene uncertain. The CDR3 contains 13 residues. With 3 bases removed from V and 0 bases from J, the gap between germline ends came to 5 bases. Germline CDR1 reads SGHTA; CDR2 reads FQGTGA. The DNA for the CDR3 is TGTGCCAGCAGCTTGCAGGTGAACACTGAAGCTTTCTTT. Its protein product is CASSLQVNTEAFF.